This T cell receptor beta chain emerged from a study of CD8+ T cells in alopecia areata. This clone was counted a few times. Its specificity is unknown. After isolation, RNA underwent reverse transcription to generate cDNA as the sequencing template. Measured with immunoSEQ multiplex PCR; TCRdb has only the in-frame clones, and not every one. This sample yields 130,000 to 150,000 clones, of which approximately 65% are seen a single time; about 38% belongs to the top ten. Points from the study as a whole: Sequencing of scalp tissue also captures the resident alphabeta T cells of normal skin.

CDR3 length: 14 residues. V is TRBV21-1 and J is TRBJ2-5. TRBV21-1 corresponds to a pseudogene. The clonotype comes from a human donor in good health. The sequencing input was CD8+ T cells sorted from blood. The DNA for the CDR3 is TGTGCCAGCAGCAAGGGGATGGGGGAGGAGACCCAGTACTTC. It is translated as CASSKGMGEETQYF.